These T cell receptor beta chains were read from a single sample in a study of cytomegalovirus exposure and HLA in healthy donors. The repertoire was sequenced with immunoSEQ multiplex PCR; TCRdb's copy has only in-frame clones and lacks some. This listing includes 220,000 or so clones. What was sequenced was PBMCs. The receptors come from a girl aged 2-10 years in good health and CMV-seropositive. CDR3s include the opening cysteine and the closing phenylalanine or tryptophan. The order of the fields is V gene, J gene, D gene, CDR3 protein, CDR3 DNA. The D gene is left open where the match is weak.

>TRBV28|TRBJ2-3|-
CASSLRVEGRTDTQYF
TGTGCCAGCAGTTTAAGGGTGGAGGGACGCACAGATACGCAGTATTTT
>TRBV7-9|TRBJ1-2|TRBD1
CASSYSRQGRDYGYTF
TGTGCCAGCAGCTACTCAAGACAGGGTCGGGACTATGGCTACACCTTC
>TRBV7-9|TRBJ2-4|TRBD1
CASSSPQGRIQYF
TGTGCCAGCAGCTCACCACAGGGGCGCATTCAGTACTTC
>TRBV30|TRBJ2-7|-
CAWSPPESSYEQYF
TGTGCCTGGAGTCCCCCGGAGAGCTCCTACGAGCAGTACTTC
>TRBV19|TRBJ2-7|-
CASSTRGEQYF
TGTGCCAGTAGTACCAGGGGCGAGCAGTACTTC
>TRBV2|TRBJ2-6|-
CASSDLPSGANVLTF
TGTGCCAGCAGTGACCTACCCTCTGGGGCCAACGTCCTGACTTTC
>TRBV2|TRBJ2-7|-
CASRIVGEQYF
TGTGCCAGCAGGATAGTCGGCGAGCAGTACTTC
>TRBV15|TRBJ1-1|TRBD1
CATSRALDRAYPEAFF
TGTGCCACCAGCAGAGCCTTGGACAGGGCCTACCCTGAAGCTTTCTTT
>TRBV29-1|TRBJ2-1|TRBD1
CSVVGQGGEQFF
TGCAGCGTTGTAGGACAGGGCGGCGAGCAGTTCTTC
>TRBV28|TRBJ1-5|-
CASSFEVRQPQHF
TGTGCCAGCAGTTTCGAGGTTCGGCAGCCCCAGCATTTT
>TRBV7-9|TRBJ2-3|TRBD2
CASSVWTSGRGDTQYF
TGTGCCAGCAGCGTTTGGACTAGCGGGAGGGGGGATACGCAGTATTTT
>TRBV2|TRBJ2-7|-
CAIQAARYEQYF
TGTGCCATCCAAGCTGCTCGTTACGAGCAGTACTTC
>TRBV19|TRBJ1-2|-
CASSPGSNYGYTF
TGTGCCAGTAGCCCGGGGAGCAACTATGGCTACACCTTC
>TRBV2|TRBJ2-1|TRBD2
CASLAEEAYNEQFF
TGTGCCAGTCTAGCGGAAGAGGCTTACAATGAGCAGTTCTTC
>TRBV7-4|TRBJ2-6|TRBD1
CASSLDTGVVGANVLTF
TGTGCCAGCAGCTTAGACACAGGGGTAGTTGGGGCCAACGTCCTGACTTTC
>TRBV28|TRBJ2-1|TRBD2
CASSQAGDEFYEQFF
TGTGCCAGCAGCCAAGCGGGAGATGAATTCTATGAGCAGTTCTTC
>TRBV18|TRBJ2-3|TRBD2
CASSPGREEDTQYF
TGTGCCAGCTCACCGGGACGGGAGGAGGATACGCAGTATTTT
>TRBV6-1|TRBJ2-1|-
CASSEALGSGDNEQFF
TGTGCCAGCAGTGAAGCGTTAGGGTCGGGGGACAATGAGCAGTTCTTC